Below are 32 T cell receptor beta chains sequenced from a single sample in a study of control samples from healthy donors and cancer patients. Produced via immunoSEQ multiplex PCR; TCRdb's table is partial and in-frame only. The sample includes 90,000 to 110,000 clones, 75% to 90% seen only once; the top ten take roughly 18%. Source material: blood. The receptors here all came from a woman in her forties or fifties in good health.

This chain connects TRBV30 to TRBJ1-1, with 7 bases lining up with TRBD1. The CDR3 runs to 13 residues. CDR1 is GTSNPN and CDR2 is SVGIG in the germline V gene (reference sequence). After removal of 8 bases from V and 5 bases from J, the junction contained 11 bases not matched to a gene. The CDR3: CARQGGQGTEAFF. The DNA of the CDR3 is TGTGCCAGACAGGGCGGCCAGGGAACTGAAGCTTTCTTT.

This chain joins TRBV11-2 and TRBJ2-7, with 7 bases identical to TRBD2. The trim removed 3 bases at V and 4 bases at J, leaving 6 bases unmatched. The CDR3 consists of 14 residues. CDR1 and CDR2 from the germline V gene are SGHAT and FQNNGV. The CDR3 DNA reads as TGTGCCAGCAGCTTCAGCGGGGCCGGGTACGAGCAGTACTTC. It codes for CASSFSGAGYEQYF. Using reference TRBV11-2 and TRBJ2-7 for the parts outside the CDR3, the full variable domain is EAGVAQSPRYKIIEKRQSVAFWCNPISGHATLYWYQQILGQGPKLLIQFQNNGVVDDSQLPKDRFSAERLKGVDSTLKIQPAKLEDSAVYLCASSFSGAGYEQYFGPGTRLTVT.

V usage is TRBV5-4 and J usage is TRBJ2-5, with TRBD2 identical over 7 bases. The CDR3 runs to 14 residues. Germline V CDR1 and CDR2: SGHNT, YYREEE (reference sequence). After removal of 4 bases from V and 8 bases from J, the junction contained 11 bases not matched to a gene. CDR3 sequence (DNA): TGTGCCAGCAGCCGACTAGCCGACCTGGGTACCCAGTACTTC. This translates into CASSRLADLGTQYF. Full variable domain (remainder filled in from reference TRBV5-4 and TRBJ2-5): ETGVTQSPTHLIKTRGQQVTLRCSSQSGHNTVSWYQQALGQGPQFIFQYYREEENGRGNFPPRFSGLQFPNYSSELNVNALELDDSALYLCASSRLADLGTQYFGPGTRLLVL.

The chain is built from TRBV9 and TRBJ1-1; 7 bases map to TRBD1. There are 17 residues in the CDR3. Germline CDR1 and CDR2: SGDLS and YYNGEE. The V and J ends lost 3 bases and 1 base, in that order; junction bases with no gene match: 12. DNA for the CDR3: TGTGCCAGCAGCGCGGGTCAACAGGGGATTAGGAACACTGAAGCTTTCTTT. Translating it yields CASSAGQQGIRNTEAFF.

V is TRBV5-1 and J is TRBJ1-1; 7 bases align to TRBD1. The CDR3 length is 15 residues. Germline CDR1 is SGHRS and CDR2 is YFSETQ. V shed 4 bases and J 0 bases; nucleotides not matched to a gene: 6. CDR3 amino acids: CASSQGDRLNTEAFF. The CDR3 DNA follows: TGCGCCAGCAGCCAGGGGGACCGGTTGAACACTGAAGCTTTCTTT.

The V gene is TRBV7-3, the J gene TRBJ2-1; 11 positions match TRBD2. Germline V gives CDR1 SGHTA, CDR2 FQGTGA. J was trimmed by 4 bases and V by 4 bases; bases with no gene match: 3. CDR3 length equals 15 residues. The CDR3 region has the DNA TGTGCCAGCAGCTCCGTAGCGGGAGGGTACAATGAGCAGTTCTTC. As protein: CASSSVAGGYNEQFF.

CDR3 nucleotide sequence: TGTGCCAGCAGTGACTTACGGACTTCACCCCTCCACTTT. Protein: CASSDLRTSPLHF. The chain employs TRBV2 and TRBJ1-6; D not resolved. The ends were cut back, 3 bases at V and 9 bases at J, with 9 bases in the middle. CDR3 size: 13 residues. CDR1 is SNHLY and CDR2 is FYNNEI in the germline V gene.

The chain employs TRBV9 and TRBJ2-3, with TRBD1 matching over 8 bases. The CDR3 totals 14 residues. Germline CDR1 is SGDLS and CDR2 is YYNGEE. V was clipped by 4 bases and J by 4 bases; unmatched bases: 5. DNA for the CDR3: TGTGCCAGCAGCCCCCAGGGGGCGGCAGATACGCAGTATTTT. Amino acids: CASSPQGAADTQYF.

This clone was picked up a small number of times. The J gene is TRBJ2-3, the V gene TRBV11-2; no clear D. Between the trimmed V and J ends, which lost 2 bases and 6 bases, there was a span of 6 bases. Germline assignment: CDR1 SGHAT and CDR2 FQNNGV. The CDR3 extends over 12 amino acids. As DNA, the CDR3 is TGTGCCAGCAGCTTATTAGGGGATACGCAGTATTTT. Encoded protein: CASSLLGDTQYF.

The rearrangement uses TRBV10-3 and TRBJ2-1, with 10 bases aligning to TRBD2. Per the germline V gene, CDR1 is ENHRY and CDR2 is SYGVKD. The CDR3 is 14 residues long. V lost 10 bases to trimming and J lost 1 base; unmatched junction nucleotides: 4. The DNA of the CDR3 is TGTGCCACCGTAGCGGGAGGTTCCTACAATGAGCAGTTCTTC. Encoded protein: CATVAGGSYNEQFF.

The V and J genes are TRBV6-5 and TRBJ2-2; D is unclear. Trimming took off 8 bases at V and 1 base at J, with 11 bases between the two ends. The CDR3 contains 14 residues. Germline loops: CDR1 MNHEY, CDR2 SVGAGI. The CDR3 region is CASGNIKNTGELFF. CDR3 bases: TGTGCCAGCGGAAACATAAAGAACACCGGGGAGCTGTTTTTT.

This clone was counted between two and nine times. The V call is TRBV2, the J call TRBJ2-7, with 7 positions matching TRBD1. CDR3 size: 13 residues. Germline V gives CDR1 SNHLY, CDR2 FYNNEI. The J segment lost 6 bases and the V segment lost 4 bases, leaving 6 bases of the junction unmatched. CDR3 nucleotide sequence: TGTGCCAGCAGTGGTACAGGGGCTAGCGAGCAGTACTTC. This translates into CASSGTGASEQYF.

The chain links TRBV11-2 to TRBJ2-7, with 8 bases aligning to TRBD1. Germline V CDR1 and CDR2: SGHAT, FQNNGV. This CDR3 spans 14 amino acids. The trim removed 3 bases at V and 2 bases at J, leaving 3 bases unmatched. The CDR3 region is CASSLGQVPYEQYV. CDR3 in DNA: TGTGCCAGCAGCTTGGGACAGGTACCCTACGAGCAGTACGTC.

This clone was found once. The CDR3 region is CASSQVGGLNTEAFF. In DNA form, the CDR3 reads TGTGCCAGCAGCCAAGTAGGGGGATTGAACACTGAAGCTTTCTTT. V usage is TRBV14 and J usage is TRBJ1-1, with D tentatively TRBD1 (6 bases). Deletions cut 1 base from V and 0 bases from J, with 9 bases between. The CDR3 sequence is 15 residues long. Germline assignment: CDR1 SGHDN and CDR2 FVKESK.

CDR3 nucleotide sequence: TGTGCCAGCAGCCGAGGACAGGGCTACGAGCAGTACTTC. Translation: CASSRGQGYEQYF. The chain carries TRBV6-2 or TRBV6-3 and TRBJ2-7, with 8 bases identical to TRBD1. The CDR3 is 13 residues long. Per the germline V gene, CDR1 is MNHEY and CDR2 is SVGEGT. V gave up 6 bases and J gave up 3 bases; unmatched junction bases: 4.

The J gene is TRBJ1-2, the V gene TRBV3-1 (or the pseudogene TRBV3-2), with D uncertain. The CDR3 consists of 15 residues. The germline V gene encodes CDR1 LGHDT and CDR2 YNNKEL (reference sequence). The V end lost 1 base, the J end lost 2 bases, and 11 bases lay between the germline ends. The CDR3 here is CASSQVTYPNYGYTF. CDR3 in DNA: TGTGCCAGCAGCCAAGTTACCTACCCAAACTATGGCTACACCTTC.

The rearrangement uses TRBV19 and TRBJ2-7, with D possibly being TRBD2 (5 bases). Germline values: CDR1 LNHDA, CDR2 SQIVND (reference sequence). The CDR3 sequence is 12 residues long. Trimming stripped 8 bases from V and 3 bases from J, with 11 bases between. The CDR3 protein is CASCTAVYEQYV. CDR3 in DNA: TGTGCCAGTTGTACAGCGGTCTACGAGCAGTACGTC.

CDR3 coding DNA: TGTGCCAGCAGTCCTCAAGGACAGACGATCAACACAGATACGCAGTATTTT. This sequence encodes CASSPQGQTINTDTQYF. The rearrangement uses TRBV2 and TRBJ2-3, with D perhaps TRBD1 (6 bases). V was trimmed by 5 bases and J by 2 bases, leaving 20 bases between them. Germline values: CDR1 SNHLY, CDR2 FYNNEI. The CDR3 totals 17 residues.

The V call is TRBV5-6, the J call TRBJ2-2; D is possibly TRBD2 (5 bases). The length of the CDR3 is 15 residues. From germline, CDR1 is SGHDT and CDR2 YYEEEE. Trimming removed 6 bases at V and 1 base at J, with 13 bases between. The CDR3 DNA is TGTGCCAGCACCGGGATAGACCTGAACACCGGGGAGCTGTTTTTT. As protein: CASTGIDLNTGELFF.

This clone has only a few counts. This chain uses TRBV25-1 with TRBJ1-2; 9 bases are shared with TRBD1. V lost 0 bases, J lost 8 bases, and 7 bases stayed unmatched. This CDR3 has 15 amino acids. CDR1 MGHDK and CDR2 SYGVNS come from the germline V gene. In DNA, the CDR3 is TGTGCCAGCAGTGAATATCCCGACAGGGGGAGAGGCTACACCTTC. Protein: CASSEYPDRGRGYTF.

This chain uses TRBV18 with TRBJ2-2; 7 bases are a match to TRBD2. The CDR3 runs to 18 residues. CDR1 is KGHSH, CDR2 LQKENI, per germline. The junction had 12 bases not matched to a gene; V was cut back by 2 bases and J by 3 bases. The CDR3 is CASSPWDYGGVDTGELFF. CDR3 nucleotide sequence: TGTGCCAGCTCACCATGGGACTATGGGGGAGTGGACACCGGGGAGCTGTTTTTT.

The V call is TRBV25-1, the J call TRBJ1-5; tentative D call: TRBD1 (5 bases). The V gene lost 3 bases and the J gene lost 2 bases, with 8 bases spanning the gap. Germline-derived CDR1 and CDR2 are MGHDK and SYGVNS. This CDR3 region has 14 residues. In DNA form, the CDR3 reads TGTGCCAGCAGTGAGCAGGGAGGCAATCAGCCCCAGCATTTT. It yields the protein CASSEQGGNQPQHF.

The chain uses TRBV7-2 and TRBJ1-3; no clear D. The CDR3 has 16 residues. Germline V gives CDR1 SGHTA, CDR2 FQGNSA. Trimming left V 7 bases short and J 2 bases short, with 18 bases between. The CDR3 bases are TGTGCCAGCAACCCCACGCCGGGGTACGCTGGAAACACCATATATTTT. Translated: CASNPTPGYAGNTIYF.

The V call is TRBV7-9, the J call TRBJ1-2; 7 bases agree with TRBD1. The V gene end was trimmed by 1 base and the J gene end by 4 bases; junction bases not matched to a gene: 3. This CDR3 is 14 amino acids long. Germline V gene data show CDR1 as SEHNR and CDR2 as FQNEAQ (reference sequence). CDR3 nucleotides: TGTGCCAGCAGCTTAGGACAGGGAATCTATGGCTACACCTTC. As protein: CASSLGQGIYGYTF.

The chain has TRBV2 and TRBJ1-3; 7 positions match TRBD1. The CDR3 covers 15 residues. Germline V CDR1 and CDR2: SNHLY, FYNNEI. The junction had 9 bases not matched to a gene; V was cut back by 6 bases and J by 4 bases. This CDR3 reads CASRYQTGRGNTIYF. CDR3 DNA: TGTGCCAGCAGGTACCAGACAGGGAGAGGAAACACCATATATTTT.

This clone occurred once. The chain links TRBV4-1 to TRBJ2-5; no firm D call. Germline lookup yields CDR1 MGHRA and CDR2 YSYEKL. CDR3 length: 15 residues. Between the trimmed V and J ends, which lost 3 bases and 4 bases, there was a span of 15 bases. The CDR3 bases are TGCGCCAGCAGCCACACCGGGTTGCCTTTAGAGACCCAGTACTTC. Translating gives CASSHTGLPLETQYF.

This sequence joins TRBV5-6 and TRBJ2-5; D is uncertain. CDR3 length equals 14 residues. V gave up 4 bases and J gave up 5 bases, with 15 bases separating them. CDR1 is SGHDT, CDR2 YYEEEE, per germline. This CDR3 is CASSPNSLRETQYF. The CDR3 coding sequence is TGTGCCAGCAGCCCGAACAGTTTGAGGGAGACCCAGTACTTC. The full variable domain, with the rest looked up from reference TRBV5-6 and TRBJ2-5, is DAGVTQSPTHLIKTRGQQVTLRCSPKSGHDTVSWYQQALGQGPQFIFQYYEEEERQRGNFPDRFSGHQFPNYSSELNVNALLLGDSALYLCASSPNSLRETQYFGPGTRLLVL.

CDR3 in DNA: TGTGCCAGCAGTGATTTGCGGGGGAGTATAAATGAAAAACTGTTTTTT. This translates into CASSDLRGSINEKLFF. The rearrangement joins TRBV6-1 to TRBJ1-4, with D tentatively TRBD1 (5 bases). Germline V gives CDR1 MNHNS, CDR2 SASEGT. CDR3 length: 16 amino acids. V dropped 3 bases and J dropped 5 bases, with 16 bases sitting between them.

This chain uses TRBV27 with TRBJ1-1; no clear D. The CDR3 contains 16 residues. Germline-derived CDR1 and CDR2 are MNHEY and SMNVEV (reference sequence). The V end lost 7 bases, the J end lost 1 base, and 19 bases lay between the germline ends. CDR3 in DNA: TGTGCCAGCATCGACGGCGCGGGAAGAGCGAACACTGAAGCTTTCTTT. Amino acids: CASIDGAGRANTEAFF.

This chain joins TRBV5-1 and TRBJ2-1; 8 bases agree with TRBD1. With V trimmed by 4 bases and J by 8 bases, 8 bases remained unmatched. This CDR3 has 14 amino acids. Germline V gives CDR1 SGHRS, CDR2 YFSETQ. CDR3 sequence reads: CASSPGGSSHEQFF. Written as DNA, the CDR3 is TGCGCCAGCAGCCCAGGGGGCTCATCCCATGAGCAGTTCTTC. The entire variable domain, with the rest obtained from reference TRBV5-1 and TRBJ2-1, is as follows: KAGVTQTPRYLIKTRGQQVTLSCSPISGHRSVSWYQQTPGQGLQFLFEYFSETQRNKGNFPGRFSGRQFSNSRSEMNVSTLELGDSALYLCASSPGGSSHEQFFGPGTRLTVL.

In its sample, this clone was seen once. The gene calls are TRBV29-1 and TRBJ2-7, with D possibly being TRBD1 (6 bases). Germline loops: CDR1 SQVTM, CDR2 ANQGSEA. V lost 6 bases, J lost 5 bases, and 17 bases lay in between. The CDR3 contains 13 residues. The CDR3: CSVIWGPLDEQYF. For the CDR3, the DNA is TGCAGCGTAATCTGGGGGCCTTTGGACGAGCAGTACTTC.

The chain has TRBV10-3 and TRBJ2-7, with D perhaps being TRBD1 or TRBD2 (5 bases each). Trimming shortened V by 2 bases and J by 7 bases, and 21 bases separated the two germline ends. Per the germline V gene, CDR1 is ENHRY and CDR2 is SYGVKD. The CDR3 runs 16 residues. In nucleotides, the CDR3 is TGTGCCATCAGTGAGCGCGCGGCACGGTCAGGGAGAGAGCAGTACGTC. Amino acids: CAISERAARSGREQYV.